The next 24 T cell receptor beta chains were all read from a single sample in a study of identical twins. TCRdb reprocessed the 5' RACE reads with MiXCR, giving one entry per CDR3 protein. The table includes more than 200,000 distinct CDR3 sequences, around an eighth detected once. The sequencing input was memory (CD45RO+) T cells sorted from blood. These receptors were taken from a woman aged 18-30 years in good health.

This chain joins TRBV6-1 and TRBJ1-1; 7 positions agree with TRBD1. V shed 6 bases and J 1 base; nucleotides not matched to a gene: 8. CDR3 size: 15 residues. CDR1 and CDR2 from the germline V gene are MNHNS and SASEGT. In nucleotides, the CDR3 is TGTGCCAGCAGACCTGAGGGGGCCGGGAACACTGAAGCTTTCTTT. Residues: CASRPEGAGNTEAFF.

This clonotype occurred many times. The chain uses TRBV12-3 or TRBV12-4 and TRBJ2-3; D gene uncertain. The V end was cut by 5 bases, the J end by 0 bases, with 12 bases between. The CDR3 is 15 residues long. The CDR3 DNA sequence: TGTGCCAGCAGTCTTTCGAGACATAGCACAGATACGCAGTATTTT. Its protein is CASSLSRHSTDTQYF.

This clonotype was counted only a few times. The rearrangement joins TRBV18 to TRBJ2-7, with D perhaps TRBD1 (6 bases). The CDR3 runs 15 residues. Trimming pared 3 bases from V and 2 bases from J, leaving 14 bases between. In germline, CDR1 is KGHSH, CDR2 LQKENI. CDR3 bases: TGTGCCAGCTCACCGTCTTGGGACATCACCTACGAGCAGTACTTC. Amino acid sequence: CASSPSWDITYEQYF.

This clonotype was counted only a few times. The V gene is TRBV3-1, the J gene TRBJ2-2, with TRBD2 matching 8 bases. In germline, CDR1 is LGHDT, CDR2 YNNKEL (reference sequence). J lost 1 base, V lost 0 bases, and 1 base had no gene match. The CDR3 is 16 amino acids. As DNA, the CDR3 is TGTGCCAGCAGCCAAGAGCGGGGGGTGAACACCGGGGAGCTGTTTTTT. Translating gives CASSQERGVNTGELFF.

V and J are TRBV7-9 and TRBJ1-4; no clear D gene. Germline values: CDR1 SEHNR, CDR2 FQNEAQ (reference sequence). The V end was cut by 1 base, the J end by 5 bases, with 5 bases between. This CDR3 region has 13 residues. The CDR3 sequence: CASSLGGNEKLFF. The CDR3 DNA follows: TGTGCCAGCAGCTTAGGTGGAAATGAAAAACTGTTTTTT.

The table lists this clonotype with many counts. The chain is built from TRBV12-3 or TRBV12-4 and TRBJ1-5; D is unresolved. The V end was cut by 3 bases, the J end by 7 bases, with 4 bases between. The CDR3 spans 11 residues. CDR3 nucleotides: TGTGCCAGCAGTTTGGGACAGCCCCAGCATTTT. It translates to CASSLGQPQHF.

V and J are TRBV27 and TRBJ2-7, with 8 nucleotides matching TRBD1. This CDR3 region has 14 residues. CDR1 is MNHEY, CDR2 SMNVEV, per germline (reference sequence). The trim removed 2 bases at V and 3 bases at J, leaving 3 bases unmatched. The CDR3 DNA follows: TGTGCCAGCAGTTTAAAGGGACAGGTCTACGAGCAGTACTTC. Residues: CASSLKGQVYEQYF.

V and J are TRBV23-1 and TRBJ2-7; D might be TRBD1 or TRBD2, each matching 6 bases. TRBV23-1 is annotated as an ORF whose role is uncertain. V was cut by 6 bases and J by 3 bases, with 18 bases left in between. The CDR3 runs 15 residues. CDR3 amino acids: CASSRKGGKDYEQYF. CDR3 coding DNA: TGCGCCAGCAGCCGTAAGGGGGGAAAGGACTACGAGCAGTACTTC.

There are many counts of this clonotype. V gene TRBV7-2 combines with J gene TRBJ2-1; D gene unclear. Per germline, CDR1 SGHTA and CDR2 FQGNSA. Trimming took 1 base from V and 7 from J, leaving 14 bases between them. This CDR3 comprises 15 residues. The CDR3 sequence is CASSLGPHVGNEQFF. In DNA, the CDR3 is TGTGCCAGCAGCTTAGGGCCTCACGTGGGAAATGAGCAGTTCTTC.

The rearrangement links TRBV29-1 to TRBJ2-1, with D perhaps TRBD1 (6 bases). Trimming stripped 6 bases from V and 8 bases from J, with 14 bases between. Germline values: CDR1 SQVTM, CDR2 ANQGSEA. The CDR3 totals 12 residues. The chain's CDR3 is CSVKTGLDEQFF. The CDR3, as DNA: TGCAGCGTCAAGACAGGTTTGGATGAGCAGTTCTTC.

This clonotype appeared a few times. The CDR3 sequence is CSARDMGHSETQYF. CDR3 DNA sequence: TGCAGTGCTAGAGATATGGGACATTCAGAGACCCAGTACTTC. The chain employs TRBV20-1 and TRBJ2-5, with D tentatively TRBD1 (6 bases). This CDR3 is 14 amino acids long. CDR1 is DFQATT and CDR2 is SNEGSKA in the germline V gene (reference sequence). The V end was cut by 0 bases, the J end by 4 bases, with 12 bases between.

The chain uses TRBV30 and TRBJ1-1, with 8 bases that match TRBD1. Germline V gene data show CDR1 as GTSNPN and CDR2 as SVGIG (reference sequence). Trimming took 2 bases from V and 5 from J; bases not matched to a gene: 4. The length of the CDR3 is 13 residues. DNA for the CDR3: TGTGCCTGGAGTACGACAGGGGTTACTGAAGCTTTCTTT. Its protein product is CAWSTTGVTEAFF.

In its sample, this clonotype was seen a few times. The rearrangement joins TRBV18 to TRBJ2-4; a weak D match, TRBD1 (5 bases). Germline lookup yields CDR1 KGHSH and CDR2 LQKENI. This CDR3 has 17 residues. The V end lost 3 bases, the J end lost 0 bases, and 15 bases lay between the germline ends. The CDR3 sequence: CASSPVRQQLAKNIQYF. In DNA form, the CDR3 reads TGTGCCAGCTCACCGGTTCGACAGCAACTAGCCAAAAACATTCAGTACTTC.

The chain employs TRBV7-3 and TRBJ1-1; D remains unclear. CDR3 length: 14 amino acids. Trimming shortened V by 5 bases and J by 3 bases, and 13 bases separated the two germline ends. Germline CDR1 reads SGHTA; CDR2 reads FQGTGA. This CDR3 reads CASSPRAVDTEAFF. In DNA, the CDR3 is TGTGCCAGCAGCCCCCGAGCGGTCGACACTGAAGCTTTCTTT.

The J gene is TRBJ2-7, the V gene TRBV2; D is tentatively TRBD1 or TRBD2 (5 bases each). Per germline, CDR1 SNHLY and CDR2 FYNNEI. This CDR3 comprises 15 residues. V lost 6 bases and J lost 1, with 16 bases in between. CDR3 nucleotides: TGTGCCAGCAGCGCCTTGGGGACCACATCCTACGAGCAGTACTTC. Translated: CASSALGTTSYEQYF.

This chain uses TRBV5-6 with TRBJ2-5; TRBD1 agrees at 8 bases. The CDR3 is 14 amino acids. CDR1 is SGHDT and CDR2 is YYEEEE in the germline V gene. V lost 4 bases to trimming and J lost 4 bases; unmatched junction nucleotides: 6. Here the CDR3 reads CASSRTGSGETQYF. CDR3 DNA sequence: TGTGCCAGCAGCCGGACAGGGTCCGGAGAGACCCAGTACTTC.

The sample holds a few counts of this clonotype. The rearrangement uses TRBV20-1 and TRBJ2-3; TRBD2 aligns across 10 bases. The J segment lost 3 bases and the V segment lost 2 bases, leaving 11 bases of the junction unmatched. This CDR3 spans 17 amino acids. Germline assignment: CDR1 DFQATT and CDR2 SNEGSKA (reference sequence). The CDR3 region is CSARSKREGPATDTQYF. CDR3 nucleotides: TGCAGTGCTAGATCGAAGCGGGAGGGCCCAGCGACAGATACGCAGTATTTT.

The chain is built from TRBV20-1 and TRBJ2-7, with TRBD1 as a possible D gene (6 bases). V was shortened by 4 bases and J by 3 bases, with 13 bases between the two germline ends. The CDR3 is made up of 13 amino acids. Germline V gene sequence: CDR1 DFQATT, CDR2 SNEGSKA (reference sequence). The DNA of the CDR3 is TGCAGTGCTACCGACGGACAGCTCTACGAGCAGTACTTC. It specifies CSATDGQLYEQYF.

This clonotype was seen repeatedly, ten times or more. This chain connects TRBV29-1 to TRBJ1-1; 9 nucleotides match TRBD1. The CDR3 totals 14 residues. Germline lookup yields CDR1 SQVTM and CDR2 ANQGSEA. The V and J ends lost 3 bases and 4 bases, in that order; junction bases with no gene match: 6. This CDR3 reads CSVEGDRGVTEAFF. The CDR3 DNA follows: TGCAGCGTTGAGGGCGACAGGGGGGTCACTGAAGCTTTCTTT. Based on the CDR3 plus reference TRBV29-1 and TRBJ1-1, the full variable domain is SAVISQKPSRDICQRGTSLTIQCQVDSQVTMMFWYRQQPGQSLTLIATANQGSEATYESGFVIDKFPISRPNLTFSTLTVSNMSPEDSSIYLCSVEGDRGVTEAFFGQGTRLTVV.

J is TRBJ2-7 and V is TRBV6-1, with 10 bases fitting TRBD2. J lost 2 bases, V lost 10 bases, and 8 bases had no gene match. Germline CDR1 and CDR2: MNHNS and SASEGT. The CDR3 is 14 residues long. CDR3 coding DNA: TGTGCCATCAAAAGGACTAGCGGAACCTACGAGCAGTACTTC. Protein product: CAIKRTSGTYEQYF.

This clonotype was counted many times. The genes are TRBV7-9 and TRBJ1-5; 8 positions match TRBD1. This CDR3 comprises 13 residues. Germline V gene sequence: CDR1 SEHNR, CDR2 FQNEAQ (reference sequence). J gave up 6 bases and V 5 bases, and 3 bases lay outside the gene matches. CDR3 nucleotides: TGTGCCAGCAGCCCACAGGGGGTTCAGCCCCAGCATTTT. Protein: CASSPQGVQPQHF.

At least ten counts were recorded for this clonotype. This sequence joins TRBV2 and TRBJ2-3; D is perhaps TRBD2 (5 bases). Germline lookup yields CDR1 SNHLY and CDR2 FYNNEI. Trimming removed 0 bases from V and 5 bases from J, with 6 bases in between. The CDR3 runs 13 residues. The CDR3 loop is CASSEARVDTQYF. As DNA, the CDR3 is TGTGCCAGCAGTGAAGCGCGGGTAGATACGCAGTATTTT.

The chain has TRBV9 and TRBJ2-1; D is uncertain. This CDR3 has 15 amino acids. With 0 bases removed from V and 5 bases from J, the gap between germline ends came to 12 bases. Germline lookup yields CDR1 SGDLS and CDR2 YYNGEE. This chain's CDR3 is CASSVAAQSHNEQFF. In nucleotides, the CDR3 is TGTGCCAGCAGCGTAGCGGCCCAAAGCCACAATGAGCAGTTCTTC.

The table lists this clonotype with many counts. V usage is TRBV5-1 and J usage is TRBJ1-5, with no clear D. V was clipped by 0 bases and J by 4 bases, with 17 bases between them. This CDR3 region has 17 residues. Germline CDR1 is SGHRS and CDR2 is YFSETQ. The CDR3 nucleotides read TGCGCCAGCAGCTTGGAGGGAGGGTCGTACCCGAATCAGCCCCAGCATTTT. Translating gives CASSLEGGSYPNQPQHF.